The 24 T cell receptor beta chains below all came from one sample that was sequenced in a study of blood T cells in healthy people across ages. Next came a second PCR, run for roughly 6 to 11 cycles, which used a sample-barcoded 5' primer along with a J-beta primer mix. TCRdb reanalysed the 5' RACE reads using MiXCR and keeps one entry per CDR3 protein. Among 750,000 to 1,000,000 distinct CDR3 sequences listed, roughly 28% were seen once. This same sample was also part of a study on T cells of mothers and their children.

Input material: blood. The origin of the receptors is a woman aged 40 to 50 in good health.

This clonotype was counted ten times or more. J is TRBJ1-2 and V is TRBV12-3 or TRBV12-4; D is uncertain. CDR3 length equals 16 residues. V lost 7 bases and J lost 6, with 24 bases in between. CDR3 amino acids: CASNPTTQLSTHGYTF. The CDR3 DNA sequence: TGTGCCAGCAATCCAACGACCCAACTCTCGACTCATGGCTACACCTTC.

The V gene is TRBV5-1, the J gene TRBJ1-6, with TRBD1 identical over 8 bases. The V and J ends lost 4 bases and 11 bases, in that order; junction bases with no gene match: 11. The CDR3 is 15 amino acids. Germline CDR1 is SGHRS and CDR2 is YFSETQ. The CDR3 loop reads CASSRDQGARAPLHF. The CDR3 region has the DNA TGCGCCAGCAGCAGGGATCAGGGGGCCAGGGCACCCCTCCACTTT.

This clonotype was found many times. V and J are TRBV7-3 and TRBJ2-5; a weak D match, TRBD1 (5 bases). Germline-derived CDR1 and CDR2 are SGHTA and FQGTGA. The CDR3 length is 16 residues. The ends were cut back, 5 bases at V and 4 bases at J, with 20 bases in the middle. CDR3 nucleotide sequence: TGTGCCAGCAGCCCTGGCCTGGGGCTAGGGGTAGAGACCCAGTACTTC. Translating it yields CASSPGLGLGVETQYF.

This chain uses TRBV13 with TRBJ2-1, with D possibly matching TRBD2 (5 bases). CDR1 is PRHDT and CDR2 is FYEKMQ in the germline V gene (reference sequence). V lost 5 bases to trimming and J lost 7 bases, with 18 bases between them. CDR3 length: 15 residues. The CDR3 loop reads CASSPQAAGGNEQFF. The CDR3 DNA sequence: TGTGCCAGCAGCCCCCAGGCGGCAGGCGGGAATGAGCAGTTCTTC.

This clonotype has ten or more counts. The V call is TRBV5-1, the J call TRBJ2-7; 7 positions agree with TRBD2. With V trimmed by 3 bases and J by 4 bases, 7 bases remained unmatched. Germline CDR1 SGHRS, CDR2 YFSETQ. The length of the CDR3 is 14 residues. The CDR3 loop reads CASSSERGIYEQYF. The CDR3, as DNA: TGCGCCAGCAGCTCCGAGCGGGGTATATACGAGCAGTACTTC.

The rearrangement links TRBV20-1 to TRBJ1-3; D might be TRBD1 (5 bases). Germline CDR1 DFQATT, CDR2 SNEGSKA (reference sequence). With 3 bases removed from V and 0 bases from J, the gap between germline ends came to 12 bases. The CDR3 extends over 15 amino acids. CDR3 DNA sequence: TGCAGTGCTAGCCCCGACAGTAGCTCTGGAAACACCATATATTTT. Amino acids: CSASPDSSSGNTIYF.

In its sample, this clonotype was seen many times. The chain is built from TRBV5-5 and TRBJ2-1, with 9 nucleotides matching TRBD2. Trimming cost V 0 bases and J 7 bases; bases outside gene matches: 2. CDR1 and CDR2 from the germline V gene are SGHKS and YYEKEE (reference sequence). This CDR3 comprises 14 residues. The CDR3 DNA is TGTGCCAGCAGCTTGGGCGGGGGGGCAAATGAGCAGTTCTTC. Translated, it gives CASSLGGGANEQFF.

This clonotype was detected a few times. In DNA form, the CDR3 reads TGTGCCAGCAGCCAAGATACAGCGGGGGGGCCGAGCACAGATACGCAGTATTTT. Its translation: CASSQDTAGGPSTDTQYF. The V and J genes are TRBV4-2 and TRBJ2-3; 10 positions agree with TRBD2. V dropped 0 bases and J dropped 0; count of bases not matched to a gene: 6. The CDR3 has 18 amino acids. Per the germline V gene, CDR1 is LGHNA and CDR2 is YNFKEQ.

The chain employs TRBV7-9 and TRBJ1-5, with D possibly being TRBD1 (5 bases). Looked up from germline, CDR1 is SEHNR and CDR2 is FQNEAQ (reference sequence). The CDR3 has 17 amino acids. The V end was cut by 1 base, the J end by 2 bases, with 15 bases between. CDR3 sequence: CASSLVIGVEGNQPQHF. In nucleotides, the CDR3 is TGTGCCAGCAGCTTAGTAATAGGGGTAGAAGGCAATCAGCCCCAGCATTTT.

This rearrangement joins TRBV12-3 or TRBV12-4 to TRBJ1-1; the D gene is possibly TRBD1 (5 bases). The CDR3 sequence is 20 residues long. Trimming pared 1 base from V and 4 bases from J, leaving 28 bases between. The CDR3 sequence is CASSLGRRGLRQTWATEAFF. For the CDR3, the DNA is TGTGCCAGCAGTTTAGGTCGGCGCGGCCTCCGACAGACGTGGGCCACTGAAGCTTTCTTT.

V is TRBV5-1 and J is TRBJ1-2; 7 nucleotides line up with TRBD1. With 4 bases clipped from V and 8 bases from J, the junction kept 8 bases outside the gene matches. The CDR3 extends over 13 amino acids. The germline CDR1 and CDR2 sequences are SGHRS and YFSETQ. CDR3 DNA sequence: TGCGCCAGCAGCGGACAGGTCAATGAGGGCTACACCTTC. Translating it yields CASSGQVNEGYTF.

Concerning this clonotype: This may come from a read error, since a much larger clone is one base off. The chain recombines TRBV7-9 with TRBJ2-4, with 7 bases fitting TRBD1. CDR1 and CDR2 (germline): SEHNR, FQNEAQ (reference sequence). J was trimmed by 13 bases and V by 5 bases; bases with no gene match: 11. This CDR3 spans 13 amino acids. The CDR3 nucleotides read TGTGCCAGCAGCGTCACAGGGGAATACGGGCAGTACTTC. Its translation is CASSVTGEYGQYF.

This clonotype was detected many times. V usage is TRBV7-9 and J usage is TRBJ2-5; a weak D match, TRBD1 (6 bases). Per germline, CDR1 SEHNR and CDR2 FQNEAQ (reference sequence). Trimming cost V 2 bases and J 5 bases, with 15 bases left between them. This CDR3 is 15 amino acids long. The CDR3 coding sequence is TGTGCCAGCAGCTTATACAGGGTAAATTGGGAGACCCAGTACTTC. Translating gives CASSLYRVNWETQYF. The full variable domain, completed using reference TRBV7-9 and TRBJ2-5, is DTGVSQNPRHKITKRGQNVTFRCDPISEHNRLYWYRQTLGQGPEFLTYFQNEAQLEKSRLLSDRFSAERPKGSFSTLEIQRTEQGDSAMYLCASSLYRVNWETQYFGPGTRLLVL.

J is TRBJ1-1 and V is TRBV5-1; D might be TRBD1 (5 bases). With 3 bases removed from V and 4 bases from J, the gap between germline ends came to 16 bases. Germline-derived CDR1 and CDR2 are SGHRS and YFSETQ. The CDR3 is made up of 15 amino acids. The CDR3 reads CASSSRARDGTEAFF. DNA for the CDR3: TGCGCCAGCAGCTCTAGAGCCCGGGACGGCACTGAAGCTTTCTTT.

The V call is TRBV7-3, the J call TRBJ2-7; D is possibly TRBD1 (7 bases). The V end lost 3 bases, the J end lost 7 bases, and 19 bases lay between the germline ends. Germline loops: CDR1 SGHTA, CDR2 FQGTGA. The CDR3 totals 15 residues. This CDR3 is CASSFSGGPGEEQYF. CDR3 nucleotides: TGTGCCAGCAGCTTTTCAGGGGGTCCGGGAGAAGAGCAGTACTTC.

Only a few counts were recorded for this clonotype. The chain uses TRBV4-1 and TRBJ2-7; TRBD2 aligns across 7 bases. Gene TRBJ2-5 matches the end of the DNA better, so the J call may be wrong. CDR1 MGHRA and CDR2 YSYEKL come from the germline V gene. The CDR3 runs to 16 residues. CDR3 amino acids: CASNSIFGREGETQYF. CDR3 coding DNA: TGCGCCAGCAACAGTATCTTTGGCAGGGAGGGAGAGACCCAGTACTTC.

This clonotype was detected many times. The CDR3 coding sequence is TGTGCCAGCAGTCCCGTTCGGGGACAGGGGGCGGGCAATGAGCAGTTCTTC. This gives the protein CASSPVRGQGAGNEQFF. The chain couples TRBV28 to TRBJ2-1; 12 positions agree with TRBD1. The germline V gene encodes CDR1 MDHEN and CDR2 SYDVKM. This CDR3 is built from 17 residues. V dropped 5 bases and J dropped 6; count of bases not matched to a gene: 11.

This clonotype showed up just a few times. The genes are TRBV4-3 and TRBJ1-5; D possibly corresponds to TRBD1 (6 bases). The germline V gene has CDR1 LGHNA and CDR2 YSLEER. The ends were cut back, 4 bases at V and 9 bases at J, with 16 bases in the middle. The CDR3 is 14 residues long. The CDR3 nucleotides read TGCGCCAGCAGCCTATCAACAGGGATCACGCCCCAGCATTTT. The encoded protein is CASSLSTGITPQHF.

This chain links TRBV20-1 with TRBJ2-4; either TRBD1 or TRBD2 may fit D (6 bases each). The J call may be in error: the DNA end matches TRBJ2-5 better. This CDR3 spans 13 amino acids. Germline V gives CDR1 DFQATT, CDR2 SNEGSKA (reference sequence). This CDR3 is CSATSRGRETQYF. The DNA for the CDR3 is TGCAGTGCCACATCCCGGGGGCGAGAGACCCAGTACTTC.

Many counts were recorded for this clonotype. The chain has TRBV7-3 and TRBJ2-7, with 7 bases matching TRBD2. The trim removed 3 bases at V and 0 bases at J, leaving 8 bases unmatched. Germline V gene data show CDR1 as SGHTA and CDR2 as FQGTGA. This CDR3 has 16 amino acids. CDR3 bases: TGTGCCAGCAGCTTCCTTCTGCGGGGGTTCTCCTACGAGCAGTACTTC. Translating it yields CASSFLLRGFSYEQYF.

The rearrangement joins TRBV7-9 to TRBJ1-1; TRBD1 aligns across 7 bases. CDR1 is SEHNR and CDR2 is FQNEAQ in the germline V gene (reference sequence). J gave up 3 bases and V 9 bases, and 7 bases lay outside the gene matches. The CDR3 consists of 13 residues. This CDR3 reads CASKLTGDTEAFF. CDR3 DNA: TGTGCCAGTAAACTCACAGGGGACACTGAAGCTTTCTTT.

The CDR3 is CASADQSLFFGETQYF. Written as DNA, the CDR3 is TGTGCCAGCGCCGACCAAAGTCTCTTTTTCGGGGAGACCCAGTACTTC. The V and J genes are TRBV21-1 and TRBJ2-7; the table's TRBD2 call for D was not verified on the DNA. The DNA matches TRBJ2-5 better at its end, which makes the J call doubtful. TRBV21-1 is assigned pseudogene status. This CDR3 is 16 amino acids long.

This chain connects TRBV7-2 to TRBJ1-5; the D is unclear. The ends were cut back, 5 bases at V and 7 bases at J, with 15 bases in the middle. CDR1 is SGHTA and CDR2 is FQGNSA in the germline V gene. The CDR3 spans 14 residues. The CDR3 DNA is TGTGCCAGCAGCCTCGCCGGGCCTCCGCAGCCCCAGCATTTT. It yields the protein CASSLAGPPQPQHF.

The chain employs TRBV20-1 and TRBJ1-5; 10 bases match TRBD1. The CDR3 spans 15 residues. Germline-derived CDR1 and CDR2 are DFQATT and SNEGSKA (reference sequence). The V and J ends lost 6 bases and 9 bases, in that order; junction bases with no gene match: 14. The CDR3 reads CSAQGQGSWGRPQHF. In nucleotides, the CDR3 is TGCAGTGCCCAGGGACAGGGGTCCTGGGGTAGGCCCCAGCATTTT.